This T cell receptor (beta chain) appears in the sequencing data of a study of T cell responses to AZD1222 COVID-19 vaccine. Study-level results: CD4 TCRs covered the whole spike, strongest at regions 160-218 and 743-854. There were mostly white British donors and more females than males, and clonal diversity was possibly underestimated.

Measured with immunoSEQ multiplex PCR; TCRdb has only the in-frame clones, and not every one. The table records around 79,000 clones, 87% of them present only once. Notes on this clone: Its antigen is undetermined.

From germline, CDR1 is SGDLS and CDR2 YYNGEE. CDR3 length: 15 amino acids. V lost 0 bases and J lost 3, with 9 bases in between. The TCR sequence derives from an adult in good health. The chain has TRBV9 and TRBJ2-2, with no clear D. Sample: peripheral blood, taken on day 0 of AZD1222 vaccination. In DNA form, the CDR3 reads TGTGCCAGCAGCGTAGGGCTCGATCACACCGGGGAGCTGTTTTTT. Translated, it gives CASSVGLDHTGELFF. Using reference TRBV9 and TRBJ2-2 for the parts outside the CDR3, the full variable domain is DSGVTQTPKHLITATGQRVTLRCSPRSGDLSVYWYQQSLDQGLQFLIQYYNGEERAKGNILERFSAQQFPDLHSELNLSSLELGDSALYFCASSVGLDHTGELFFGEGSRLTVL.